This T cell receptor beta chain was sequenced during a study of CD8+CD57+ T cells in acquired aplastic anemia. The J segment lost 7 bases and the V segment lost 1 base, leaving 4 bases of the junction unmatched. The CDR3 consists of 14 residues. CDR1 LNHNV and CDR2 YYDKDF come from the germline V gene (reference sequence). Researchers used genomic DNA as the template to profile TCR beta VDJ and CDR3. MiXCR was run by TCRdb on the reads, yielding one entry per CDR3 protein. The data show fewer than 250,000 distinct CDR3 sequences, about half seen once. Sequencing involved patients with CD8+CD57+ cell expansion previously shown by flow cytometry. Therapy had not been given to patients before blood sampling.

The chain recombines TRBV15 with TRBJ1-2; 9 nucleotides agree with TRBD1. The clonotype comes from a human donor with aplastic anemia. The sequencing sample was made of sorted CD4+, CD8+, or CD8+CD57+ T cells (not recorded which) from PBMCs. CDR3 DNA: TGTGCCACCAGCAGAGCGGACAGGGGAAGTGGCTACACCTTC. This translates into CATSRADRGSGYTF.